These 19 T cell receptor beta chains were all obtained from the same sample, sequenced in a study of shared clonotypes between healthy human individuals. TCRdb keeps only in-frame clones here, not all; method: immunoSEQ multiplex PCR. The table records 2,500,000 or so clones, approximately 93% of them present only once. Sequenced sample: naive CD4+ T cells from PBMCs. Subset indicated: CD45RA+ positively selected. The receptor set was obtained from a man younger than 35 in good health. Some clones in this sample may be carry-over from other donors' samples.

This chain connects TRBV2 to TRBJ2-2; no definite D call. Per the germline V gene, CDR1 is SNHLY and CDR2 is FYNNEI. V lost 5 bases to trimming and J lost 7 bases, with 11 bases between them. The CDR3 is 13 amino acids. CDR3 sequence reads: CASSPPQDGELFF. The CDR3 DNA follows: TGTGCCAGCAGTCCACCCCAGGACGGGGAGCTGTTTTTT. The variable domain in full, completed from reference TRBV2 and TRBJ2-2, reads EPEVTQTPSHQVTQMGQEVILRCVPISNHLYFYWYRQILGQKVEFLVSFYNNEISEKSEIFDDQFSVERPDGSNFTLKIRSTKLEDSAMYFCASSPPQDGELFFGEGSRLTVL.

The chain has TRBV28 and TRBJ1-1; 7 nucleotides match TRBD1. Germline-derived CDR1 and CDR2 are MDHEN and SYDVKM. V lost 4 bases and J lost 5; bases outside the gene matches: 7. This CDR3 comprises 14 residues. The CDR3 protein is CASSSLQGMTEAFF. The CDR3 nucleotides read TGTGCCAGCAGTTCGTTACAGGGGATGACTGAAGCTTTCTTT.

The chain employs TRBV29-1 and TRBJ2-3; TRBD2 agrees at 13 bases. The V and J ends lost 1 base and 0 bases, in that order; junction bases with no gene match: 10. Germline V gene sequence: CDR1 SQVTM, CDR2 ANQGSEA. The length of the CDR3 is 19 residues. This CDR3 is CSVEGGGTSGDTSTDTQYF. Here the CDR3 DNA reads TGCAGCGTTGAAGGGGGAGGGACTAGCGGGGATACTAGCACAGATACGCAGTATTTT.

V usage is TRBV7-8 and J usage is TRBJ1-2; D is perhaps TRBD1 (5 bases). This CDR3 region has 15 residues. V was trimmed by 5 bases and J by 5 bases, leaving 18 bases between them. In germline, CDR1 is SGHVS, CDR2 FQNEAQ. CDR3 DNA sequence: TGTGCCAGCAGCCCGACCGTTGGGGGTAGGTATGGCTACACCTTC. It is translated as CASSPTVGGRYGYTF.

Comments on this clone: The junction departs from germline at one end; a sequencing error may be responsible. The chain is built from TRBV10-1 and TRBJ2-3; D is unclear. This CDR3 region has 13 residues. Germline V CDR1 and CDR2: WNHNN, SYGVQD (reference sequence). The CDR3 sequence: CASSESSKDTQYF. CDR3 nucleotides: TGCGCCAGCAGTGAGTCTAGCAAAGATACGCAGTATTTT.

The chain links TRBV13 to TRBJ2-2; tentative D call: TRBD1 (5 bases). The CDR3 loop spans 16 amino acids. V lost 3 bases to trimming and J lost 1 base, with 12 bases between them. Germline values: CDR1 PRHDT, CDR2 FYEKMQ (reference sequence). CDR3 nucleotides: TGTGCCAGCAGCTTTTTTCAGGGAAGGAACACCGGGGAGCTGTTTTTT. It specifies CASSFFQGRNTGELFF.

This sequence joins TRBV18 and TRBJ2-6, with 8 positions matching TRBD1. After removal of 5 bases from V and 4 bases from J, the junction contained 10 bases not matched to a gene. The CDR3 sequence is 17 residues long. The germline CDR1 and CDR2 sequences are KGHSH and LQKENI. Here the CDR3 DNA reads TGTGCCAGCTCAACGCAGGGGGCTCGGTCCGGGGCCAACGTCCTGACTTTC. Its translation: CASSTQGARSGANVLTF. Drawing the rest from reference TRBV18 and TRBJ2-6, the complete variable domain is NAGVMQNPRHLVRRRGQEARLRCSPMKGHSHVYWYRQLPEEGLKFMVYLQKENIIDESGMPKERFSAEFPKEGPSILRIQQVVRGDSAAYFCASSTQGARSGANVLTFGAGSRLTVL.

The CDR3, as DNA: TGTGCCAGCAGCTTAGCAATGTCTAGCGGGACCGTAGATACGCAGTATTTT. Its translation: CASSLAMSSGTVDTQYF. The J gene is TRBJ2-3, the V gene TRBV7-9, with TRBD2 matching 9 bases. The junction had 9 bases not matched to a gene; V was cut back by 0 bases and J by 5 bases. The CDR3 contains 17 residues. The germline CDR1 and CDR2 sequences are SEHNR and FQNEAQ (reference sequence).

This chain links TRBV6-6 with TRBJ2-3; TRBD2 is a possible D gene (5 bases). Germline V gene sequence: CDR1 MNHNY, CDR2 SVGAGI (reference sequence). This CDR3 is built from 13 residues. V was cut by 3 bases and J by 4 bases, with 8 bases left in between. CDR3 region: CASSYLEADTQYF. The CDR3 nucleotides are TGTGCCAGCAGTTATTTGGAGGCAGATACGCAGTATTTT.

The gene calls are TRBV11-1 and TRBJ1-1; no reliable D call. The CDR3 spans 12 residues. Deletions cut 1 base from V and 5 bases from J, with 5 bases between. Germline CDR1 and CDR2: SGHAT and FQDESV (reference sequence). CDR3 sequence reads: CASSLVGTEAFF. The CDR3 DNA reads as TGTGCCAGCAGCTTAGTTGGAACTGAAGCTTTCTTT.

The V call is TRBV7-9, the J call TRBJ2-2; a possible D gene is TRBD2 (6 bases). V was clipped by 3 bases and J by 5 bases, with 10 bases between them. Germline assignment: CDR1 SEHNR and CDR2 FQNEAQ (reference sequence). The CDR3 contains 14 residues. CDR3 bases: TGTGCCAGCAGCTTTGGGACTGAAACCGGGGAGCTGTTTTTT. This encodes CASSFGTETGELFF. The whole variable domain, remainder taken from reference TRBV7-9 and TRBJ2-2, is DTGVSQNPRHKITKRGQNVTFRCDPISEHNRLYWYRQTLGQGPEFLTYFQNEAQLEKSRLLSDRFSAERPKGSFSTLEIQRTEQGDSAMYLCASSFGTETGELFFGEGSRLTVL.

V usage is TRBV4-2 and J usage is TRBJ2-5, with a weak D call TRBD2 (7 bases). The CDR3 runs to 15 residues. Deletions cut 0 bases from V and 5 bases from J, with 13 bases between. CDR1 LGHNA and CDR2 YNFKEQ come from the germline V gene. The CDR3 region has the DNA TGTGCCAGCAGCCAAGATTTACAGGGAGGGGAGACCCAGTACTTC. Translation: CASSQDLQGGETQYF.

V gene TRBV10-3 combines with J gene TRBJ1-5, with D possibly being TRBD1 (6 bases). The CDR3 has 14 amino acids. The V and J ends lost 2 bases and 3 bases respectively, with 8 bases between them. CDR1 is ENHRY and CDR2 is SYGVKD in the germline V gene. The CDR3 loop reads CAISERQVNQPQHF. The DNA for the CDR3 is TGTGCCATCAGTGAGAGACAGGTCAATCAGCCCCAGCATTTT.

CDR3 protein: CASSTGTGFTGELFF. CDR3 bases: TGTGCCAGCAGTACCGGGACAGGGTTCACCGGGGAGCTGTTTTTT. The chain combines TRBV6-6 with TRBJ2-2; 9 positions agree with TRBD1. Losses at the gene ends were 5 bases for V and 4 bases for J; bases not matched to a gene: 5. Germline CDR1 reads MNHNY; CDR2 reads SVGAGI (reference sequence). The CDR3 has 15 amino acids.

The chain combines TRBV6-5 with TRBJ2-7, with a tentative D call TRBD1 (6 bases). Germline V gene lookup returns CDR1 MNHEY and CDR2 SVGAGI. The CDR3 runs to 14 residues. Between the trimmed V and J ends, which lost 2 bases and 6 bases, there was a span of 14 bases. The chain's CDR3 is CASSYAQPGVEQYF. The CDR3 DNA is TGTGCCAGCAGTTACGCTCAGCCAGGGGTCGAGCAGTACTTC.

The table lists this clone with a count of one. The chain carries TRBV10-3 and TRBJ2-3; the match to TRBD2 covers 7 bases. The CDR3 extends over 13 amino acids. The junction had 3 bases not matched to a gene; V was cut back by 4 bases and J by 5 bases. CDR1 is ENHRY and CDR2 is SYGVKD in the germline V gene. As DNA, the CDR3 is TGTGCCATCAGTGTATGGGGGGGAGATACGCAGTATTTT. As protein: CAISVWGGDTQYF.

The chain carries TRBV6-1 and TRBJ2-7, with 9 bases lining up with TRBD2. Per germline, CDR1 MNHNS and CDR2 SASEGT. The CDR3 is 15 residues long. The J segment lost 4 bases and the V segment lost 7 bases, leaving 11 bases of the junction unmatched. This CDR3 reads CASITHPLAGYEQYF. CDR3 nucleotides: TGTGCCAGCATCACACATCCGCTAGCGGGATACGAGCAGTACTTC.

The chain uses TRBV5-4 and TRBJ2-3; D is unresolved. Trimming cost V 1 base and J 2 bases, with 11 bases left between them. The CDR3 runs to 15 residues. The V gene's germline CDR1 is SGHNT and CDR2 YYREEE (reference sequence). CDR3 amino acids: CASSLRDRNTDTQYF. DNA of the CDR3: TGTGCCAGCAGCTTGAGGGATAGGAACACAGATACGCAGTATTTT. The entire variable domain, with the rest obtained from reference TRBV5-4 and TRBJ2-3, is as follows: ETGVTQSPTHLIKTRGQQVTLRCSSQSGHNTVSWYQQALGQGPQFIFQYYREEENGRGNFPPRFSGLQFPNYSSELNVNALELDDSALYLCASSLRDRNTDTQYFGPGTRLTVL.

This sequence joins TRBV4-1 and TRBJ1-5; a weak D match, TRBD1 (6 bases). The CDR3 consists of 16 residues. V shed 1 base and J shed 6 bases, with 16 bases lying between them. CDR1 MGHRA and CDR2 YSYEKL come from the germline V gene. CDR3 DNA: TGCGCCAGCAGCCAAGCCGGGCGGACAGTGGGTCAGCCCCAGCATTTT. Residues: CASSQAGRTVGQPQHF.